The subject of this entry is one TCR beta chain. Its antigen is unidentified. The junction does not match germline at one end; this may be a read error. The data originate from a study of post-analysis software for immune sequencing data. Turning to the study itself: Relapsing-remitting, secondary progressive and progressive-relapsing forms made up the multiple sclerosis disease courses.

cDNA libraries for TCR beta contained unique molecular identifiers. The T cell input of roughly 0.85 to 11 million gave about 470,000 cDNA molecules. TCRdb re-derived calls from the PCR reads in MiXCR, one entry per CDR3 protein. Among roughly 730,000 distinct CDR3 sequences listed, around 27% were seen once. Study-wide findings and caveats: Comparison of patients with controls showed five TRBV segments more frequent in patients, TRBV5-6, TRBV5-1 and TRBV20-1 among them. Controls' normalized Chao1 diversity significantly exceeded that of multiple sclerosis patients. F measure grouped same-batch samples tightly together.

The CDR3 contains 14 residues. Per germline, CDR1 SEHNR and CDR2 FQNEAQ (reference sequence). This receptor was obtained from a girl aged 5-17 years with multiple sclerosis. V usage is TRBV7-9 and J usage is TRBJ2-7; D unresolved. Sequenced material: blood. The CDR3 here is CASSSLTAPETQYF. CDR3 DNA sequence: TGTGCCAGCAGCTCCCTAACAGCTCCAGAGACCCAGTACTTT.